One and the same sample provided the 2 T cell receptor beta chains below, sequenced in a study of radiotherapy plus CTLA-4 blockade in lung cancer. The method was immunoSEQ multiplex PCR; TCRdb's version includes in-frame clones alone and lacks a portion of them. The sample includes 20,000 to 30,000 clones, about 77% of them seen just once. The sequencing used peripheral blood, collected from a patient treated with radiotherapy plus ipilimumab. The receptors here all came from a human donor with non-small cell lung cancer that progressed on radiotherapy plus ipilimumab.

The chain couples TRBV27 to TRBJ2-7; no definite D call. Germline CDR1 reads MNHEY; CDR2 reads SMNVEV (reference sequence). This CDR3 is built from 16 residues. V dropped 0 bases and J dropped 5 bases, with 17 bases sitting between them. CDR3 in DNA: TGTGCCAGCAGTTTATCCTCCCATCGGTCAAGAGACGAGCAGTACTTC. Protein sequence: CASSLSSHRSRDEQYF.

The V and J genes are TRBV14 and TRBJ2-5; a weak D match, TRBD2 (7 bases). The CDR3 loop spans 15 amino acids. V lost 4 bases to trimming and J lost 4 bases, with 16 bases between them. Germline loops: CDR1 SGHDN, CDR2 FVKESK. DNA for the CDR3: TGTGCCAGCAGCCCGAGGGGGGGAGGACGAGAGACCCAGTACTTC. This gives the protein CASSPRGGGRETQYF.